These 29 T cell receptor beta chains were sequenced from one sample in a study of CD8+ T cells in alopecia areata. Treatment noted: oral pan-JAK inhibitor, 5-10 mg twice daily. In each case, RNA was isolated and then reverse transcribed into cDNA as the sequencing template. Produced via immunoSEQ multiplex PCR; TCRdb's table is partial and in-frame only. Here the sample spans some 190,000 clones, around 66% being singletons. This specimen was CD4+ T cells sorted from blood, taken at approximately week 42, from a patient treated with tofacitinib. Receptors were obtained from a human donor with alopecia areata.

The CDR3 region is CASSLDAKATQYF. CDR3 DNA sequence: TGTGCCAGCAGCTTAGACGCCAAAGCGACCCAGTACTTC. The genes are TRBV7-6 and TRBJ2-5; D uncertain. V dropped 1 base and J dropped 7 bases, with 10 bases sitting between them. Looked up from germline, CDR1 is SGHVS and CDR2 is FNYEAQ. The CDR3 runs 13 residues.

The genes are TRBV29-1 and TRBJ1-1; no clear D gene. The CDR3 loop spans 15 amino acids. The V end was cut by 4 bases, the J end by 1 base, with 16 bases between. Germline CDR1 SQVTM, CDR2 ANQGSEA. CDR3 region: CSVVVPGLKNTEAFF. The CDR3 DNA reads TGCAGCGTTGTGGTGCCCGGACTGAAGAACACTGAAGCTTTCTTT.

This clone occurred a few times. The rearrangement links TRBV2 to TRBJ1-4, with TRBD1 matching over 11 bases. J was trimmed by 0 bases and V by 6 bases; bases with no gene match: 3. The germline V gene has CDR1 SNHLY and CDR2 FYNNEI. The CDR3 consists of 16 residues. CDR3 in DNA: TGTGCCAGCAGGAGGACAGGGGGCGCAACTAATGAAAAACTGTTTTTT. It translates to CASRRTGGATNEKLFF.

The chain carries TRBV7-2 and TRBJ2-3; unclear D gene. CDR1 and CDR2 (germline): SGHTA, FQGNSA. Trimming cost V 1 base and J 0 bases, with 5 bases left between them. This CDR3 region has 14 residues. The DNA for the CDR3 is TGTGCCAGCAGCTTAGTATGGAGCACAGATACGCAGTATTTT. Its protein product is CASSLVWSTDTQYF.

V gene TRBV19 combines with J gene TRBJ2-5; D might be TRBD1 (6 bases). The CDR3 has 16 residues. Trimming removed 2 bases from V and 1 base from J, with 14 bases in between. The germline V gene has CDR1 LNHDA and CDR2 SQIVND (reference sequence). CDR3 sequence (DNA): TGTGCCAGTAGTATATTCGGGACACCCTCCCAAGAGACCCAGTACTTC. Translating it yields CASSIFGTPSQETQYF.

V and J are TRBV7-9 and TRBJ1-5; 9 bases map to TRBD1. Germline V gene data show CDR1 as SEHNR and CDR2 as FQNEAQ (reference sequence). The V and J ends lost 5 bases and 4 bases, in that order; junction bases with no gene match: 6. This CDR3 region has 15 residues. CDR3 protein: CASSPGTGRNQPQHF. The CDR3 coding sequence is TGTGCCAGCAGCCCCGGGACAGGGAGAAATCAGCCCCAGCATTTT.

The V gene is TRBV23-1, the J gene TRBJ1-2; D is uncertain. Being an ORF, TRBV23-1 has a function that is uncertain. The CDR3 contains 14 residues. The V and J ends lost 3 bases and 0 bases respectively, with 8 bases between them. The CDR3 nucleotides read TGCGCCAGCAGTCATAGCAGAGCTAACTATGGCTACACCTTC. This translates into CASSHSRANYGYTF.

The rearrangement uses TRBV29-1 and TRBJ1-2; D perhaps matches TRBD1 (5 bases). The CDR3 contains 14 residues. Germline loops: CDR1 SQVTM, CDR2 ANQGSEA. The V end was cut by 4 bases, the J end by 5 bases, with 17 bases between. The CDR3 loop is CSVAGRGTEYGYTF. CDR3 nucleotide sequence: TGCAGCGTTGCGGGTCGGGGGACGGAATATGGCTACACCTTC.

This clone was counted a single time. The chain combines TRBV30 with TRBJ2-1; a weak D match, TRBD2 (5 bases). CDR3 length equals 17 residues. The germline V gene has CDR1 GTSNPN and CDR2 SVGIG (reference sequence). Trimming left V 4 bases short and J 0 bases short, with 19 bases between. The CDR3 nucleotides read TGTGCCTGGATTACTAGTATGGACGCGAGCTCCTACAATGAGCAGTTCTTC. It encodes CAWITSMDASSYNEQFF. Looking up the rest from reference TRBV30 and TRBJ2-1 gives the full variable domain: SQTIHQWPATLVQPVGSPLSLECTVEGTSNPNLYWYRQAAGRGLQLLFYSVGIGQISSEVPQNLSASRPQDRQFILSSKKLLLSDSGFYLCAWITSMDASSYNEQFFGPGTRLTVL.

The chain joins TRBV19 to TRBJ2-5; no firm D call. Deletions cut 4 bases from V and 4 bases from J, with 10 bases between. Looked up from germline, CDR1 is LNHDA and CDR2 is SQIVND (reference sequence). This CDR3 comprises 13 residues. CDR3 DNA: TGTGCCAGTAGTAATCGACAAAGAGAGACCCAGTACTTC. Translated, it gives CASSNRQRETQYF.

The CDR3 DNA is TGCGCCAGCAGTGAATTAGGTCGGCAGGGGCAAGACGAGCAGTACTTC. Translated: CASSELGRQGQDEQYF. The gene calls are TRBV10-2 and TRBJ2-7, with D possibly TRBD1 on 6 matching bases. The V end was cut by 3 bases, the J end by 5 bases, with 20 bases between. The CDR3 spans 16 residues. CDR1 and CDR2 (germline): WSHSY, SAAADI.

The chain joins TRBV9 to TRBJ1-2, with D tentatively TRBD1 (5 bases). The CDR3 loop spans 12 amino acids. Germline CDR1 SGDLS, CDR2 YYNGEE. The V gene lost 3 bases and the J gene lost 4 bases, with 7 bases spanning the gap. This chain's CDR3 is CASSGDSYGYTF. The CDR3 DNA sequence: TGTGCCAGCAGCGGAGACAGCTATGGCTACACCTTC.

This clone was seen only once. The chain combines TRBV2 with TRBJ2-3, with 7 positions matching TRBD1. This CDR3 has 13 amino acids. V lost 5 bases, J lost 5 bases, and 4 bases stayed unmatched. Germline CDR1 is SNHLY and CDR2 is FYNNEI. The CDR3 DNA reads TGTGCCAGCAGTTTTACAGGGGTAGATACGCAGTATTTT. This gives the protein CASSFTGVDTQYF.

The V call is TRBV7-9, the J call TRBJ1-1; D gene ambiguous. There are 17 residues in the CDR3. V lost 0 bases and J lost 0, with 14 bases in between. Germline V gene lookup returns CDR1 SEHNR and CDR2 FQNEAQ (reference sequence). In nucleotides, the CDR3 is TGTGCCAGCAGCTTAGCTAGAGAAATTGACATGAACACTGAAGCTTTCTTT. It specifies CASSLAREIDMNTEAFF. The variable domain in full, with the rest retrieved from reference TRBV7-9 and TRBJ1-1, is DTGVSQNPRHKITKRGQNVTFRCDPISEHNRLYWYRQTLGQGPEFLTYFQNEAQLEKSRLLSDRFSAERPKGSFSTLEIQRTEQGDSAMYLCASSLAREIDMNTEAFFGQGTRLTVV.

V usage is TRBV14 and J usage is TRBJ2-1; a weak D match, TRBD2 (7 bases). The CDR3 length is 15 residues. CDR1 and CDR2 from the germline V gene are SGHDN and FVKESK. V shed 2 bases and J shed 9 bases, with 17 bases lying between them. The CDR3 protein is CASSQLGGLLGEQFF. The CDR3, as DNA: TGTGCCAGCAGCCAACTCGGGGGGCTTCTTGGTGAGCAGTTCTTC.

The chain carries TRBV2 and TRBJ1-1, with D unclear. CDR3 size: 11 residues. Trimming left V 3 bases short and J 8 bases short, with 7 bases between. Per the germline V gene, CDR1 is SNHLY and CDR2 is FYNNEI. In DNA form, the CDR3 reads TGTGCCAGCAGTGACGAGGGAGAAGCTTTCTTT. It is translated as CASSDEGEAFF. The whole variable domain, remainder taken from reference TRBV2 and TRBJ1-1, is EPEVTQTPSHQVTQMGQEVILRCVPISNHLYFYWYRQILGQKVEFLVSFYNNEISEKSEIFDDQFSVERPDGSNFTLKIRSTKLEDSAMYFCASSDEGEAFFGQGTRLTVV.

This clone was recorded once. The genes are TRBV29-1 and TRBJ1-1; TRBD1 aligns across 9 bases. Germline values: CDR1 SQVTM, CDR2 ANQGSEA. The CDR3 runs 16 residues. The J segment lost 4 bases and the V segment lost 4 bases, leaving 13 bases of the junction unmatched. The DNA for the CDR3 is TGCAGCGTTGCGGTGGGGACAGGGTTCGGAATCACTGAAGCTTTCTTT. Protein product: CSVAVGTGFGITEAFF.

The V gene is TRBV9, the J gene TRBJ1-6; D ambiguous. CDR1 is SGDLS and CDR2 is YYNGEE in the germline V gene. Trimming shortened V by 3 bases and J by 9 bases, and 19 bases separated the two germline ends. This CDR3 spans 16 amino acids. CDR3 sequence: CASSADRGSGSSPLHF. CDR3 in DNA: TGTGCCAGCAGCGCTGACCGAGGTTCTGGGAGTTCACCCCTCCACTTT. The variable domain in full, with the rest retrieved from reference TRBV9 and TRBJ1-6, is DSGVTQTPKHLITATGQRVTLRCSPRSGDLSVYWYQQSLDQGLQFLIQYYNGEERAKGNILERFSAQQFPDLHSELNLSSLELGDSALYFCASSADRGSGSSPLHFGNGTRLTVT.

This clone has a single count. V gene TRBV30 combines with J gene TRBJ1-2; tentatively, D is TRBD1 (6 bases). The CDR3 sequence is 13 residues long. Germline CDR1 and CDR2: GTSNPN and SVGIG (reference sequence). The V gene lost 0 bases and the J gene lost 4 bases, with 9 bases spanning the gap. The CDR3 coding sequence is TGTGCCTGGAGTGTCGGACAGCTCTATGGCTACACCTTC. Translated: CAWSVGQLYGYTF.

The rearrangement links TRBV5-1 to TRBJ1-6, with a weak D call TRBD1 (5 bases). CDR1 SGHRS and CDR2 YFSETQ come from the germline V gene. V was clipped by 0 bases and J by 10 bases, with 17 bases between them. This CDR3 is 16 amino acids long. The CDR3 DNA reads TGCGCCAGCAGCTTGGAAGGGGCCAGGGCAAAGTCACCCCTCCACTTT. Translated, it gives CASSLEGARAKSPLHF.

In the case of this clone: The junction differs from germline at one of its ends, possibly a read error. The gene calls are TRBV4-3 and TRBJ2-2; a possible D gene is TRBD2 (5 bases). The CDR3 has 18 residues. Germline values: CDR1 LGHNA, CDR2 YSLEER. CDR3 loop: CASSQDLGGLSNTGELFF. CDR3 sequence (DNA): TGCGCCAGCAGCCAAGATCTCGGAGGACTCTCGAACACCGGGGAGCTGTTTTTC.

This chain uses TRBV5-6 with TRBJ2-7; D not certain. V shed 4 bases and J shed 3 bases, with 17 bases lying between them. The germline gives CDR1 SGHDT, CDR2 YYEEEE. The CDR3 is 15 amino acids. The CDR3 spells CASSRKDIGRYEQYF. The CDR3 nucleotides are TGTGCCAGCAGCCGAAAGGATATTGGGCGCTACGAGCAGTACTTC.

This clone has ten or more counts. The chain has TRBV2 and TRBJ1-1; possibly TRBD1 for D (5 bases). The CDR3 spans 14 residues. V lost 8 bases and J lost 3, with 16 bases in between. Germline V gene sequence: CDR1 SNHLY, CDR2 FYNNEI. The CDR3 loop reads CASVPGTKDTEAFF. The CDR3 bases are TGTGCCAGCGTCCCGGGGACCAAGGACACTGAAGCTTTCTTT.

The rearrangement joins TRBV6-1 to TRBJ1-5; possibly TRBD1 for D (5 bases). This CDR3 region has 16 residues. Trimming pared 4 bases from V and 5 bases from J, leaving 18 bases between. Germline-derived CDR1 and CDR2 are MNHNS and SASEGT. CDR3 sequence: CASSVLSGTFYQPQHF. The CDR3 nucleotides are TGTGCCAGCAGTGTTCTCTCCGGGACTTTCTATCAGCCCCAGCATTTT.

J is TRBJ1-5 and V is TRBV29-1; D gene uncertain. Trimming pared 6 bases from V and 4 bases from J, leaving 16 bases between. Germline V gene lookup returns CDR1 SQVTM and CDR2 ANQGSEA. This CDR3 has 14 amino acids. This chain's CDR3 is CSVAEGGGNQPQHF. CDR3 DNA sequence: TGCAGCGTGGCTGAGGGAGGAGGTAATCAGCCCCAGCATTTT. Variable domain in full (rest from reference TRBV29-1 and TRBJ1-5): SAVISQKPSRDICQRGTSLTIQCQVDSQVTMMFWYRQQPGQSLTLIATANQGSEATYESGFVIDKFPISRPNLTFSTLTVSNMSPEDSSIYLCSVAEGGGNQPQHFGDGTRLSIL.

The genes are TRBV2 and TRBJ1-1; the D is unclear. V shed 7 bases and J shed 1 base, with 10 bases lying between them. This CDR3 has 13 residues. The germline gives CDR1 SNHLY, CDR2 FYNNEI. The CDR3 here is CASTLDQNTEAFF. The CDR3 DNA sequence: TGTGCCAGCACCCTAGACCAGAACACTGAAGCTTTCTTT.

Only a few counts were recorded for this clone. The rearrangement uses TRBV7-2 and TRBJ1-2; D gene unclear. The V gene's germline CDR1 is SGHTA and CDR2 FQGNSA. Trimming removed 2 bases from V and 7 bases from J, with 8 bases in between. The CDR3 is made up of 12 amino acids. CDR3: CASSLRGFGYTF. The CDR3, as DNA: TGTGCCAGCAGCTTACGGGGATTTGGCTACACCTTC.

CDR3 coding DNA: TGCGCCAGCAGCTTGGCCGGCGGAACTAGCACAGATACGCAGTATTTT. Its protein product is CASSLAGGTSTDTQYF. The chain joins TRBV5-1 to TRBJ2-3, with unresolved D. V lost 0 bases, J lost 0 bases, and 11 bases lay in between. CDR3 size: 16 residues. Germline V lookup: CDR1 SGHRS, CDR2 YFSETQ.

The gene calls are TRBV18 and TRBJ1-1; D unclear. Trimming left V 4 bases short and J 0 bases short, with 15 bases between. The CDR3 length is 16 residues. Germline lookup yields CDR1 KGHSH and CDR2 LQKENI. The CDR3 coding sequence is TGTGCCAGCTCACAGACTCAAATCGTGGTGAACACTGAAGCTTTCTTT. This translates into CASSQTQIVVNTEAFF.